This record covers a single T cell receptor beta chain. Collection occurred without any documented infections or immune events in donors. This entry is derived from a study of identifying expanded T cells in peripheral blood. Sequenced by immunoSEQ multiplex PCR; TCRdb stores in-frame clones only, minus some. The table shows 80,000 or so clones, with roughly 86% occurring only once. Material for sequencing was blood. This TCR derives from a person between 18 and 70 years old in good health.

The CDR3 nucleotides read TGTGCCAGCAGCTTAGTAGGGACAGGGGGTGAGGAGCAGTTCTTC. Translation gives CASSLVGTGGEEQFF. The rearrangement uses TRBV7-2 and TRBJ2-1; 11 bases are shared with TRBD1. Trimming cost V 1 base and J 10 bases; bases outside gene matches: 6. Per the germline V gene, CDR1 is SGHTA and CDR2 is FQGNSA. This CDR3 region has 15 residues.